Below are 29 T cell receptor beta chains sequenced from a single sample in a study of cytomegalovirus exposure and HLA in healthy donors. The PCR was carried out with 60 Vbeta primers and 13 Jbeta primers. Measured with immunoSEQ multiplex PCR; TCRdb has only the in-frame clones, and not every one. The sample totals 100,000 to 150,000 clones; its top ten clones hold 1.5% to 2%. The material sequenced was PBMCs. All receptors derive from a man between 18 and 35 years old in good health and CMV-seronegative.

The chain combines TRBV5-1 with TRBJ1-2; no clear D gene. Germline lookup yields CDR1 SGHRS and CDR2 YFSETQ. V was trimmed by 2 bases and J by 8 bases, leaving 10 bases between them. The CDR3 runs to 12 residues. In nucleotides, the CDR3 is TGCGCCAGCAGCTTTACGGGCGGGGGCTACACCTTC. This gives the protein CASSFTGGGYTF.

The chain is built from TRBV2 and TRBJ2-6; a possible D gene is TRBD1 (5 bases). This CDR3 contains 15 residues. V lost 8 bases to trimming and J lost 12 bases, with 23 bases between them. The germline V gene has CDR1 SNHLY and CDR2 FYNNEI. The CDR3 here is CASLVASLGQGVLTF. The CDR3 nucleotides read TGTGCCAGCTTGGTCGCCTCTCTGGGGCAGGGCGTCCTGACTTTC.

This chain links TRBV5-6 with TRBJ1-4, with 7 positions matching TRBD1. The CDR3 is made up of 14 amino acids. Trimming cost V 0 bases and J 8 bases; bases outside gene matches: 4. The germline CDR1 and CDR2 sequences are SGHDT and YYEEEE. The DNA of the CDR3 is TGTGCCAGCAGCTTGGGACAGGGTACAGAAAAACTGTTTTTT. It is translated as CASSLGQGTEKLFF. Full variable domain (remainder filled in from reference TRBV5-6 and TRBJ1-4): DAGVTQSPTHLIKTRGQQVTLRCSPKSGHDTVSWYQQALGQGPQFIFQYYEEEERQRGNFPDRFSGHQFPNYSSELNVNALLLGDSALYLCASSLGQGTEKLFFGSGTQLSVL.

The V gene is TRBV28, the J gene TRBJ1-2, with 7 bases identical to TRBD1. The J segment lost 0 bases and the V segment lost 2 bases, leaving 3 bases of the junction unmatched. The CDR3 is made up of 15 amino acids. Germline values: CDR1 MDHEN, CDR2 SYDVKM. CDR3 amino acids: CASSLRGQTNYGYTF. The CDR3 region has the DNA TGTGCCAGCAGTTTAAGGGGACAGACTAACTATGGCTACACCTTC.

The chain has TRBV27 and TRBJ2-7; the match to TRBD2 covers 10 bases. The CDR3 is made up of 15 amino acids. The germline V gene has CDR1 MNHEY and CDR2 SMNVEV (reference sequence). V lost 2 bases and J lost 4; bases outside the gene matches: 5. CDR3 in DNA: TGTGCCAGCAGTTTAGCGACTAGCGGGCAGTACGAGCAGTACTTC. Its translation: CASSLATSGQYEQYF.

The chain has TRBV4-1 and TRBJ2-1; TRBD1 might be the D (5 bases). This CDR3 is built from 14 residues. The ends were cut back, 4 bases at V and 5 bases at J, with 12 bases in the middle. Per germline, CDR1 MGHRA and CDR2 YSYEKL. In DNA form, the CDR3 reads TGCGCCAGCAGCCCGGTTTTAGGGGACAATGAGCAGTTCTTC. Amino acid sequence: CASSPVLGDNEQFF.

The rearrangement links TRBV25-1 to TRBJ1-3; D unclear. This CDR3 contains 17 residues. Germline lookup yields CDR1 MGHDK and CDR2 SYGVNS. Between the trimmed V and J ends, which lost 1 base and 8 bases, there was a span of 21 bases. DNA of the CDR3: TGTGCCAGCAGTGAATCGAGATCCCCGAAACGGTCCGACACCATATATTTT. It codes for CASSESRSPKRSDTIYF.

About this clone: An end of the junction does not agree with germline; a read error may underlie this. Within the sample, other DNA sequences also encode this same CDR3. The V and J genes are TRBV5-4 and TRBJ1-4; 7 bases align to TRBD1. CDR3 length: 15 residues. Germline loops: CDR1 SGHNT, CDR2 YYREEE (reference sequence). CDR3 in amino acids: CASSSGQATNEKLFF. For the CDR3, the DNA is TGTGCCAGCAGCTCTGGACAGGCAACTAATGAAAAACTATTTTTT.

This chain links TRBV4-1 with TRBJ1-1; 7 bases align to TRBD1. The CDR3 sequence is 15 residues long. V gave up 0 bases and J gave up 2 bases; unmatched junction bases: 3. CDR1 is MGHRA and CDR2 is YSYEKL in the germline V gene. The CDR3 nucleotides are TGCGCCAGCAGCCAAGATGGGACAGCTAACACTGAAGCTTTCTTT. Residues: CASSQDGTANTEAFF.

The chain combines TRBV25-1 with TRBJ2-1; 13 nucleotides align to TRBD2. CDR1 and CDR2 (germline): MGHDK, SYGVNS. J gave up 6 bases and V 6 bases, and 14 bases lay outside the gene matches. The length of the CDR3 is 18 residues. Written as DNA, the CDR3 is TGTGCCAGCAGAAGGGGAGGACTAGCGGGAGATTTCCGCAATGAGCAGTTCTTC. Translation gives CASRRGGLAGDFRNEQFF.

The chain employs TRBV4-2 and TRBJ2-7; maybe TRBD2 (6 bases). Germline V gene data show CDR1 as LGHNA and CDR2 as YNFKEQ. There are 15 residues in the CDR3. The ends were cut back, 1 base at V and 5 bases at J, with 15 bases in the middle. The CDR3 sequence: CASSQVRDGVHEQYF. The CDR3 nucleotides are TGTGCCAGCAGCCAAGTGCGGGACGGCGTCCACGAGCAGTACTTC.

A remark on this clone: At one end, the junction sequence differs from germline, possibly due to a read error. The V and J genes are TRBV14 and TRBJ2-5, with a possible D match to TRBD2 (6 bases). This CDR3 has 16 residues. The germline CDR1 and CDR2 sequences are SGHDN and FVKESK. CDR3: CASSVWTGGAQEAQYF. CDR3 DNA: TGTGCCAGCAGCGTATGGACGGGCGGGGCTCAAGAGGCCCAGTACTTC. The variable domain in full, with the rest retrieved from reference TRBV14 and TRBJ2-5, is EAGVTQFPSHSVIEKGQTVTLRCDPISGHDNLYWYRRVMGKEIKFLLHFVKESKQDESGMPNNRFLAERTGGTYSTLKVQPAELEDSGVYFCASSVWTGGAQEAQYFGPGTRLLVL.

The chain is built from TRBV28 and TRBJ2-7; D might be TRBD2 (5 bases). Trimming left V 4 bases short and J 2 bases short, with 9 bases between. In germline, CDR1 is MDHEN, CDR2 SYDVKM. This CDR3 spans 13 amino acids. The CDR3 loop is CASSWTETYEQYF. The CDR3 DNA reads as TGTGCCAGCAGTTGGACTGAGACCTACGAGCAGTACTTC.

V usage is TRBV27 and J usage is TRBJ1-1; TRBD1 matches at 9 bases. V lost 3 bases to trimming and J lost 5 bases; unmatched junction nucleotides: 7. The CDR3 extends over 15 amino acids. CDR1 and CDR2 (germline): MNHEY, SMNVEV (reference sequence). CDR3 residues: CASSLRGTGLTEAFF. In DNA, the CDR3 is TGTGCCAGCAGTTTGCGTGGGACAGGGTTAACTGAAGCTTTCTTT.

The rearrangement links TRBV11-2 to TRBJ2-7, with D possibly matching TRBD1 (5 bases). Germline CDR1 SGHAT, CDR2 FQNNGV. This CDR3 comprises 14 residues. V lost 5 bases to trimming and J lost 0 bases, with 11 bases between them. The CDR3 reads CASSRRGVSYEQYF. CDR3 nucleotide sequence: TGTGCCAGCAGCCGAAGGGGTGTCTCCTACGAGCAGTACTTC.

V is TRBV7-9 and J is TRBJ1-2; 8 nucleotides line up with TRBD1. V gave up 5 bases and J gave up 4 bases; unmatched junction bases: 9. The CDR3 is 15 residues long. Germline V CDR1 and CDR2: SEHNR, FQNEAQ (reference sequence). DNA for the CDR3: TGTGCCAGCAGCCCCACGGGACAGGAAGGCTATGGCTACACCTTC. It yields the protein CASSPTGQEGYGYTF.

The rearrangement joins TRBV28 to TRBJ2-7; 7 nucleotides align to TRBD1. The CDR3 has 16 residues. Germline V lookup: CDR1 MDHEN, CDR2 SYDVKM. The junction had 11 bases not matched to a gene; V was cut back by 6 bases and J by 0 bases. In nucleotides, the CDR3 is TGTGCCAGCAGCTCCGTCCGGGACAGCACCTCCTACGAGCAGTACTTC. The encoded protein is CASSSVRDSTSYEQYF. The full variable domain, its missing parts supplied by reference TRBV28 and TRBJ2-7, is DVKVTQSSRYLVKRTGEKVFLECVQDMDHENMFWYRQDPGLGLRLIYFSYDVKMKEKGDIPEGYSVSREKKERFSLILESASTNQTSMYLCASSSVRDSTSYEQYFGPGTRLTVT.

This sequence joins TRBV28 and TRBJ1-6, with 7 bases matching TRBD1. This CDR3 contains 13 residues. Germline CDR1 is MDHEN and CDR2 is SYDVKM. J lost 6 bases, V lost 8 bases, and 4 bases had no gene match. CDR3: CASRGQSNSPLHF. The DNA of the CDR3 is TGTGCCAGCCGGGGACAGAGTAATTCACCCCTCCACTTT.

The chain carries TRBV2 and TRBJ2-7; TRBD2 agrees at 11 bases. Germline CDR1 SNHLY, CDR2 FYNNEI. The trim removed 6 bases at V and 6 bases at J, leaving 10 bases unmatched. The CDR3 is made up of 15 amino acids. CDR3 region: CASRRGLAEIFEQYF. The CDR3 bases are TGTGCCAGCAGGAGGGGACTAGCGGAGATCTTCGAGCAGTACTTC.

V gene TRBV9 combines with J gene TRBJ2-2, with 11 bases identical to TRBD2. V lost 0 bases, J lost 6 bases, and 4 bases stayed unmatched. The CDR3 contains 16 residues. CDR1 SGDLS and CDR2 YYNGEE come from the germline V gene. The CDR3 sequence is CASSVALAGGPGELFF. DNA of the CDR3: TGTGCCAGCAGCGTAGCTCTAGCGGGAGGTCCCGGGGAGCTGTTTTTT.

The chain couples TRBV15 to TRBJ1-2, with a possible D match to TRBD1 (6 bases). V lost 1 base to trimming and J lost 6 bases, with 15 bases between them. Germline lookup yields CDR1 LNHNV and CDR2 YYDKDF (reference sequence). The CDR3 runs 15 residues. CDR3 amino acids: CATSRAQGSADGYTF. The DNA of the CDR3 is TGTGCCACCAGCAGAGCCCAGGGGTCGGCGGATGGCTACACCTTC.

The CDR3 protein is CASSLHSIRTGSSNQPQHF. For the CDR3, the DNA is TGTGCCAGCAGCTTACATTCGATACGGACAGGGAGCAGCAATCAGCCCCAGCATTTT. This sequence joins TRBV7-2 and TRBJ1-5, with 8 bases lining up with TRBD1. The CDR3 is made up of 19 amino acids. The V and J ends lost 2 bases and 1 base, in that order; junction bases with no gene match: 13. The V gene's germline CDR1 is SGHTA and CDR2 FQGNSA.

This chain joins TRBV5-6 and TRBJ2-3; D gene ambiguous. This CDR3 comprises 12 residues. Per germline, CDR1 SGHDT and CDR2 YYEEEE. Trimming stripped 5 bases from V and 0 bases from J, with 4 bases between. Here the CDR3 DNA reads TGTGCCAGCAGACTGAGCACAGATACGCAGTATTTT. It encodes CASRLSTDTQYF.

The rearrangement links TRBV10-1 to TRBJ1-2, with 9 bases aligning to TRBD1. Germline trimming cut 6 bases from V and 2 bases from J; bases unmatched to any gene: 7. The CDR3 extends over 15 amino acids. Germline values: CDR1 WNHNN, CDR2 SYGVQD (reference sequence). CDR3 protein: CASSKTGGKNYGYTF. DNA for the CDR3: TGCGCCAGCAGCAAGACAGGGGGGAAGAACTATGGCTACACCTTC.

V usage is TRBV19 and J usage is TRBJ2-7; 8 positions agree with TRBD2. This CDR3 contains 13 residues. The trim removed 6 bases at V and 8 bases at J, leaving 9 bases unmatched. CDR1 and CDR2 from the germline V gene are LNHDA and SQIVND (reference sequence). CDR3 sequence (DNA): TGTGCCAGTAGGGGAATAGCGGGAACCCAGCAGTACTTC. Translation gives CASRGIAGTQQYF.

The chain uses TRBV30 and TRBJ2-7, with a weak D call TRBD1 (6 bases). Germline V gene data show CDR1 as GTSNPN and CDR2 as SVGIG (reference sequence). The CDR3 totals 15 residues. Trimming cost V 3 bases and J 0 bases, with 15 bases left between them. The CDR3 here is CAWSRRDTSSYEQYF. The DNA for the CDR3 is TGTGCCTGGAGCCGCCGGGACACTAGCTCCTACGAGCAGTACTTC.

This chain joins TRBV6-5 and TRBJ1-3, with D perhaps TRBD1 (5 bases). CDR1 is MNHEY and CDR2 is SVGAGI in the germline V gene. This CDR3 is built from 15 residues. V shed 6 bases and J shed 3 bases, with 15 bases lying between them. The CDR3 DNA reads TGTGCCAGCAGCATCTCTCAGGGCCTTGGAAACACCATATATTTT. This encodes CASSISQGLGNTIYF.

The chain uses TRBV19 and TRBJ1-5, with a tentative D call TRBD1 (5 bases). The CDR3 is made up of 14 amino acids. The V end was cut by 6 bases, the J end by 1 base, with 10 bases between. The germline CDR1 and CDR2 sequences are LNHDA and SQIVND (reference sequence). As DNA, the CDR3 is TGTGCCAGTAGGGAGGGACGGAGCAATCAGCCCCAGCATTTT. It translates to CASREGRSNQPQHF.

This rearrangement joins TRBV5-1 to TRBJ2-7, with 11 bases identical to TRBD2. The length of the CDR3 is 16 residues. The J segment lost 5 bases and the V segment lost 3 bases, leaving 10 bases of the junction unmatched. Germline CDR1 reads SGHRS; CDR2 reads YFSETQ. The CDR3 nucleotides are TGCGCCAGCAGCTCTGTAGCGGGGGGGCCTCAAAACGAGCAGTACTTC. Translated, it gives CASSSVAGGPQNEQYF.